This T cell receptor beta chain was profiled in a study of long-term antiretroviral therapy in people with HIV. Samples were assayed with immunoSEQ v3.0 at survey level. The assay was immunoSEQ multiplex PCR, and TCRdb's table has in-frame clones only and misses some. The repertoire holds approximately 35,000 clones, with approximately 97% as singletons. The V gene lost 7 bases and the J gene lost 2 bases, with 11 bases spanning the gap. Germline CDR1 and CDR2: MNHEY and SMNVEV (reference sequence). The CDR3 sequence is 14 residues long. The chain combines TRBV27 with TRBJ1-4; D perhaps matches TRBD1 (5 bases). The sequences come from unsorted PBMCs, collected 6.9 years after starting antiretroviral therapy. The receptor was derived from a man younger than 45 with HIV. The CDR3 region is CASTSRQTNEKLFF. In DNA form, the CDR3 reads TGTGCCAGCACCTCCAGACAGACTAATGAAAAACTGTTTTTT.